A selection of T cell receptor beta chains follows, all from one sample in a study of cytomegalovirus exposure and HLA in healthy donors. TCRdb's copy holds only in-frame clones and misses some; the assay was immunoSEQ multiplex PCR. The profile shows approximately 170,000 clones, 65% to 70% of them singletons. The sequenced sample consisted of PBMCs. These receptors were collected from a woman in her late teens or twenties in good health and CMV-seropositive. The CDR3 runs from the conserved cysteine through the conserved F or W. D genes are given only for firm matches. A clone size is listed for some rows: how often the clone was seen (once, few, many), or a class if it is expanded.

length	V	D	size	J	CDR3	DNA
15	TRBV6-6	TRBD1	-	TRBJ2-7	CASSYSLGQSYEQYF	TGTGCCAGCAGTTACTCTTTGGGACAGTCCTACGAGCAGTACTTC
16	TRBV7-2	TRBD1	-	TRBJ1-6	CASRRDRSSYNSPLHF	TGTGCCAGCAGGCGGGACAGGAGCTCCTATAATTCACCCCTCCACTTT
15	TRBV6-4	TRBD1	-	TRBJ2-3	CASSQGQGSTDTRYF	TGTGCCAGCAGCCAAGGACAGGGGAGCACAGATACGCGGTATTTT
15	TRBV7-9	-	-	TRBJ2-2	CASSIYNRVTGELFF	TGTGCCAGCAGCATATATAACAGGGTTACCGGGGAGCTGTTTTTT
14	TRBV5-1	-	-	TRBJ1-4	CASTGDPTNEKLFF	TGCGCCAGCACCGGGGATCCAACTAATGAAAAACTGTTTTTT
14	TRBV19	TRBD2	few	TRBJ2-5	CASPGGRFQETQYF	TGTGCCTCCCCCGGCGGGAGGTTCCAAGAGACCCAGTACTTC
15	TRBV30	TRBD1	-	TRBJ2-5	CAWTPGQGTRETQYF	TGTGCCTGGACTCCGGGACAGGGGACTCGAGAGACCCAGTACTTC
14	TRBV4-3	-	-	TRBJ2-3	CASSRGAYTDAQYF	TGCGCCAGCAGCCGCGGGGCTTACACAGATGCGCAGTATTTT
16	TRBV2	TRBD1	-	TRBJ1-5	CASRAGTGGRGQPQHF	TGTGCCAGCAGGGCCGGGACAGGGGGCAGAGGCCAGCCCCAGCATTTT
15	TRBV7-3	TRBD1	-	TRBJ1-1	CASSLFQGANTEAFF	TGTGCCAGCAGCTTATTTCAGGGGGCGAACACTGAAGCTTTCTTT
15	TRBV7-2	-	few	TRBJ2-2	CASSLVAKIPGELFF	TGTGCCAGCAGCTTAGTTGCGAAAATTCCCGGGGAGCTGTTTTTT
17	TRBV4-3	TRBD2	-	TRBJ2-5	CASSQGTSGGLQETQYF	TGCGCCAGCAGCCAAGGGACTAGCGGGGGGCTCCAAGAGACCCAGTACTTC
11	TRBV2	TRBD2	-	TRBJ2-7	CAILLAREQYF	TGTGCCATCTTACTAGCGCGCGAGCAGTACTTC
15	TRBV10-3	-	-	TRBJ1-1	CAISEGGKGTTEAFF	TGTGCCATCAGTGAGGGAGGGAAGGGTACCACTGAAGCTTTCTTT
14	TRBV6-4	-	few	TRBJ2-3	CASSEWSYTDTQYF	TGTGCCAGCAGTGAATGGTCCTACACAGATACGCAGTATTTT
16	TRBV7-3	TRBD1	-	TRBJ2-5	CASSLTGDRVWETQYF	TGTGCCAGCAGCTTAACGGGGGACAGGGTGTGGGAGACCCAGTACTTC